The 26 T cell receptor beta chains reported below all come from one sample, sequenced in a study of cytomegalovirus exposure and HLA in healthy donors. Primers for the PCR totalled 60 Vbeta and 13 Jbeta. TCRdb's table, derived via immunoSEQ multiplex PCR, lists solely in-frame clones and lacks some. The sample has about 67,000 clones, roughly 80% seen once. Sequencing was done on a sample of PBMCs. The receptors originated from a woman aged 25 to 39 in good health and CMV-seronegative.

The chain is built from TRBV11-2 and TRBJ2-5; 8 nucleotides line up with TRBD1. V was clipped by 3 bases and J by 5 bases; unmatched bases: 8. CDR3 length equals 15 residues. Germline V gene data show CDR1 as SGHAT and CDR2 as FQNNGV. In DNA, the CDR3 is TGTGCCAGCAGCTTGTTACAGGGGGTGTGGGAGACCCAGTACTTC. As protein: CASSLLQGVWETQYF. Full variable domain (rest looked up from reference TRBV11-2 and TRBJ2-5): EAGVAQSPRYKIIEKRQSVAFWCNPISGHATLYWYQQILGQGPKLLIQFQNNGVVDDSQLPKDRFSAERLKGVDSTLKIQPAKLEDSAVYLCASSLLQGVWETQYFGPGTRLLVL.

The rearrangement links TRBV19 to TRBJ2-2; a possible D gene is TRBD2 (6 bases). CDR3 size: 15 residues. Trimming removed 7 bases at V and 7 bases at J, with 19 bases between. Per the germline V gene, CDR1 is LNHDA and CDR2 is SQIVND (reference sequence). In DNA, the CDR3 is TGTGCCAGTACTTATGGAGAGGGGCGGGACGGGGAGCTGTTTTTT. Its protein product is CASTYGEGRDGELFF.

The CDR3 loop is CASSLPSYNEQFF. CDR3 sequence (DNA): TGTGCCAGCAGTTTACCCAGTTACAATGAGCAGTTCTTC. J is TRBJ2-1 and V is TRBV28, with D unresolved. The CDR3 is made up of 13 amino acids. Deletions cut 2 bases from V and 4 bases from J, with 6 bases between. Germline CDR1 MDHEN, CDR2 SYDVKM.

The genes are TRBV7-2 and TRBJ1-5; 8 nucleotides agree with TRBD1. This CDR3 region has 15 residues. The V gene end was trimmed by 1 base and the J gene end by 5 bases; junction bases not matched to a gene: 4. The germline V gene encodes CDR1 SGHTA and CDR2 FQGNSA. In DNA, the CDR3 is TGTGCCAGCAGCTTAGGGTCAGGGGGCGATCAGCCCCAGCATTTT. It yields the protein CASSLGSGGDQPQHF.

This clone has just a few counts. The J gene is TRBJ1-5, the V gene TRBV6-4, with 7 bases lining up with TRBD1. CDR3 length: 13 residues. V trimming: 3 bases; J trimming: 4 bases; junction bases outside the gene matches: 0. CDR1 is MRHNA and CDR2 is SNTAGT in the germline V gene. CDR3: CASSEQGNQPQHF. CDR3 in DNA: TGTGCCAGCAGTGAACAGGGGAATCAGCCCCAGCATTTT.

The chain combines TRBV18 with TRBJ1-2; D perhaps matches TRBD1 (5 bases). The CDR3 runs 15 residues. Trimming took 3 bases from V and 0 from J, leaving 11 bases between them. From germline, CDR1 is KGHSH and CDR2 LQKENI. CDR3 coding DNA: TGTGCCAGCTCACCGCAGGGTGAAGCTAACTATGGCTACACCTTC. As protein: CASSPQGEANYGYTF.

This rearrangement joins TRBV5-1 to TRBJ2-2; a weak D match, TRBD1 (6 bases). Germline V gene sequence: CDR1 SGHRS, CDR2 YFSETQ. The length of the CDR3 is 14 residues. V dropped 3 bases and J dropped 6 bases, with 12 bases sitting between them. The CDR3 DNA sequence: TGCGCCAGCAGCTCCCAACAGGGATCCGGGGAGCTGTTTTTT. As protein: CASSSQQGSGELFF.

The V gene is TRBV11-2, the J gene TRBJ2-7, with TRBD2 as a possible D gene (5 bases). This CDR3 is 16 amino acids long. V gave up 3 bases and J gave up 1 base, with 16 bases separating them. The germline CDR1 and CDR2 sequences are SGHAT and FQNNGV. The CDR3 loop reads CASSFGRSGVSYEQYF. CDR3 nucleotides: TGTGCCAGCAGCTTTGGGAGATCCGGGGTTTCCTACGAGCAGTACTTC.

CDR3 DNA: TGTGCTAGTGGTTTGCTACTTATCACAGATACGCAGTATTTT. Protein product: CASGLLLITDTQYF. The genes are TRBV12-5 and TRBJ2-3; D is undetermined. The CDR3 sequence is 14 residues long. The germline CDR1 and CDR2 sequences are LGHNT and FRNRAP. Deletions cut 2 bases from V and 2 bases from J, with 8 bases between. Full variable domain (remainder filled in from reference TRBV12-5 and TRBJ2-3): DARVTQTPRHKVTEMGQEVTMRCQPILGHNTVFWYRQTMMQGLELLAYFRNRAPLDDSGMPKDRFSAEMPDATLATLKIQPSEPRDSAVYFCASGLLLITDTQYFGPGTRLTVL.

V usage is TRBV7-2 and J usage is TRBJ1-1; weak D call: TRBD1 (6 bases). CDR1 SGHTA and CDR2 FQGNSA come from the germline V gene. The CDR3 length is 19 residues. Trimming removed 10 bases from V and 0 bases from J, with 30 bases in between. CDR3 protein: CATQLRIGGGGSMNTEAFF. The CDR3 bases are TGTGCCACCCAGCTCAGAATTGGGGGGGGCGGATCCATGAACACTGAAGCTTTCTTT.

This rearrangement joins TRBV7-2 to TRBJ2-1, with D unclear. CDR3 length: 12 residues. V lost 2 bases and J 3 bases, leaving 2 bases between the germline ends. Germline-derived CDR1 and CDR2 are SGHTA and FQGNSA. The CDR3 region is CASSLRYNEQFF. The CDR3 DNA reads as TGTGCCAGCAGCTTACGCTACAATGAGCAGTTCTTC. The entire variable domain, with the rest obtained from reference TRBV7-2 and TRBJ2-1, is as follows: GAGVSQSPSNKVTEKGKDVELRCDPISGHTALYWYRQSLGQGLEFLIYFQGNSAPDKSGLPSDRFSAERTGGSVSTLTIQRTQQEDSAVYLCASSLRYNEQFFGPGTRLTVL.

The CDR3 DNA follows: TGTGCCAGCAGCTTAGGAGGGTCCGAAAAACTGTTTTTT. Its protein is CASSLGGSEKLFF. The chain has TRBV7-2 and TRBJ1-4; unclear D gene. Germline CDR1 reads SGHTA; CDR2 reads FQGNSA. Deletions cut 1 base from V and 8 bases from J, with 8 bases between. The CDR3 consists of 13 residues.

The CDR3 here is CASSLMRDPYEQYF. For the CDR3, the DNA is TGCGCCAGCAGCTTGATGCGGGACCCCTACGAGCAGTACTTC. This chain links TRBV5-1 with TRBJ2-7; D perhaps matches TRBD2 (6 bases). CDR3 length: 14 amino acids. From germline, CDR1 is SGHRS and CDR2 YFSETQ. V dropped 1 base and J dropped 2 bases, with 10 bases sitting between them.

As for this clone: Other DNA sequences in the sample encode the same CDR3. J is TRBJ2-3 and V is TRBV5-1; D is uncertain. CDR1 SGHRS and CDR2 YFSETQ come from the germline V gene. The length of the CDR3 is 14 residues. Trimming cost V 0 bases and J 0 bases, with 5 bases left between them. The chain's CDR3 is CASSLAVSTDTQYF. The CDR3 nucleotides read TGCGCCAGCAGCTTGGCGGTCAGCACAGATACGCAGTATTTT.

V and J are TRBV4-3 and TRBJ2-3; D possibly corresponds to TRBD1 (5 bases). This CDR3 has 15 residues. Germline CDR1 and CDR2: LGHNA and YSLEER. Trimming took off 1 base at V and 0 bases at J, with 8 bases between the two ends. The CDR3 loop reads CASSQGQGSTDTQYF. CDR3 coding DNA: TGCGCCAGCAGCCAAGGGCAGGGCAGCACAGATACGCAGTATTTT.

This clone has only one observation. The chain uses TRBV29-1 and TRBJ1-2; TRBD1 agrees at 7 bases. The CDR3 is made up of 16 amino acids. V gave up 0 bases and J gave up 0 bases; unmatched junction bases: 7. Germline CDR1 and CDR2: SQVTM and ANQGSEA. The CDR3 spells CSVEDEGQLANYGYTF. The CDR3 nucleotides are TGCAGCGTTGAAGACGAGGGACAGTTAGCTAACTATGGCTACACCTTC.

The chain's CDR3 is CASSPPTGRETQYF. The CDR3 DNA is TGTGCCAGCTCACCACCGACAGGTCGAGAGACCCAGTACTTC. The rearrangement joins TRBV18 to TRBJ2-5; weak D call: TRBD1 (6 bases). CDR3 length equals 14 residues. Looked up from germline, CDR1 is KGHSH and CDR2 is LQKENI. Trimming stripped 0 bases from V and 4 bases from J, with 9 bases between.

This chain connects TRBV19 to TRBJ1-4, with 7 bases matching TRBD1. CDR1 LNHDA and CDR2 SQIVND come from the germline V gene (reference sequence). V shed 10 bases and J 8 bases; nucleotides not matched to a gene: 16. The CDR3 has 15 amino acids. The CDR3 coding sequence is TGTGCCACCAGGGACAGACACATCATCACCGAAAAACTGTTTTTT. Its protein is CATRDRHIITEKLFF.

The chain recombines TRBV28 with TRBJ2-7, with 7 bases aligning to TRBD2. Germline V lookup: CDR1 MDHEN, CDR2 SYDVKM. V lost 6 bases and J lost 0; bases outside the gene matches: 11. This CDR3 region has 16 residues. Written as DNA, the CDR3 is TGTGCCAGCAGCCCCTCGTCGGGGGGATTCTCCTACGAGCAGTACTTC. Amino acid sequence: CASSPSSGGFSYEQYF.

The chain is built from TRBV5-8 and TRBJ1-6; 9 bases line up with TRBD1. The length of the CDR3 is 18 residues. J was trimmed by 7 bases and V by 2 bases; bases with no gene match: 13. Germline loops: CDR1 SGHTS, CDR2 YDEGEE. This chain's CDR3 is CASSFDQPPGQGNSPLHF. CDR3 coding DNA: TGTGCCAGCAGCTTTGACCAACCACCGGGACAGGGAAATTCACCCCTCCACTTT.

V and J are TRBV19 and TRBJ2-3; D not resolved. Germline CDR1 reads LNHDA; CDR2 reads SQIVND (reference sequence). This CDR3 has 14 residues. Trimming cost V 0 bases and J 5 bases, with 9 bases left between them. The CDR3 protein is CASSIDRPRDTQYF. The CDR3 nucleotides read TGTGCCAGTAGTATAGATAGGCCTAGAGATACGCAGTATTTT.

The chain employs TRBV4-1 and TRBJ1-2, with TRBD1 matching 8 bases. CDR3 length: 13 amino acids. J was trimmed by 1 base and V by 7 bases; bases with no gene match: 2. The germline CDR1 and CDR2 sequences are MGHRA and YSYEKL. The CDR3 bases are TGCGCCAGCACCGACAGGGGTAACTATGGCTACACCTTC. Translation gives CASTDRGNYGYTF.

The gene calls are TRBV11-3 and TRBJ2-7, with a weak D call TRBD1 (6 bases). CDR1 and CDR2 from the germline V gene are SGHNT and YENEEA. The CDR3 spans 13 residues. Trimming took 5 bases from V and 9 from J, leaving 17 bases between them. Here the CDR3 DNA reads TGTGCCAGCAGCGCAGGGGCCAACCGCGGGCAGTACTTC. This codes for CASSAGANRGQYF.

V gene TRBV7-6 combines with J gene TRBJ1-2, with 7 bases lining up with TRBD1. Unmatched junction bases numbered 15, after V lost 5 bases and J lost 6 bases. The CDR3 runs to 16 residues. Germline V gene lookup returns CDR1 SGHVS and CDR2 FNYEAQ. CDR3 amino acids: CASSGQDGGGIHGYTF. In nucleotides, the CDR3 is TGTGCCAGCAGCGGACAAGACGGAGGGGGCATTCATGGCTACACCTTC.

The rearrangement links TRBV28 to TRBJ1-1, with a weak D call TRBD1 (5 bases). Germline CDR1 and CDR2: MDHEN and SYDVKM. CDR3 length: 14 amino acids. Trimming pared 6 bases from V and 3 bases from J, leaving 14 bases between. As DNA, the CDR3 is TGTGCCAGCAGCCTATATGACAGTTACACTGAAGCTTTCTTT. Protein product: CASSLYDSYTEAFF.

The chain carries TRBV28 and TRBJ1-1; 8 nucleotides align to TRBD1. The length of the CDR3 is 15 residues. CDR1 is MDHEN and CDR2 is SYDVKM in the germline V gene. Germline trimming cut 5 bases from V and 4 bases from J; bases unmatched to any gene: 9. The CDR3 DNA reads TGTGCCAGCAGTGGAGCCAGGGGGCGCCTCACTGAAGCTTTCTTT. It yields the protein CASSGARGRLTEAFF.